The 22 T cell receptor beta chains given below trace back to one sample, sequenced in a study of Ad26.COV2.S vaccination and SARS-CoV-2 variants. Treatment in this sample: 15 to 20 received Ad26.COV2.S at low or high dose, single or two shots; roughly five received placebo; per-sample allocation not given. Sampling took place 63 days after the first vaccine or placebo injection. Generated by immunoSEQ multiplex PCR, the TCRdb table keeps only in-frame clones and is missing some. Of about 480,000 clones in the sample, around nine tenths are singletons; the top ten hold roughly 12%. The sample consisted of peripheral blood, taken in a trial of Ad26.COV2.S vaccine versus placebo. These receptors were taken from a person aged 18-65 years who received the Ad26.COV2.S COVID-19 vaccine or a placebo.

The V call is TRBV25-1, the J call TRBJ2-7; 8 positions match TRBD2. CDR3 length: 17 amino acids. The V segment lost 8 bases and the J segment 6 bases; nucleotides outside the gene matches: 21. The germline CDR1 and CDR2 sequences are MGHDK and SYGVNS. The CDR3 sequence: CASSDLQTPGLGGEQYF. The CDR3 DNA reads as TGTGCCAGCTCCGACCTACAGACACCGGGACTAGGGGGCGAGCAGTACTTC.

The V gene is TRBV3-1 (or the pseudogene TRBV3-2), the J gene TRBJ2-2; D is unresolved. The CDR3 has 13 residues. V was pared by 8 bases and J by 5 bases, with 12 bases between. CDR1 is LGHDT, CDR2 YNNKEL, per germline (reference sequence). CDR3 bases: TGTGCCAGCCAGGCCACTGGGACCGGGGAGCTGTTTTTT. Translation gives CASQATGTGELFF.

The chain couples TRBV11-1 to TRBJ2-7; 7 bases agree with TRBD1. The CDR3 loop spans 13 amino acids. With V trimmed by 5 bases and J by 3 bases, 4 bases remained unmatched. The V gene's germline CDR1 is SGHAT and CDR2 FQDESV (reference sequence). In DNA form, the CDR3 reads TGTGCCAGCAGCCGAGGGGACAGCTACGAGCAGTACTTC. It codes for CASSRGDSYEQYF.

CDR3 sequence reads: CASSLTGTSGRRADTQYF. CDR3 DNA: TGTGCCAGCAGCTTAACCGGGACTAGCGGGAGGAGGGCAGATACGCAGTATTTT. The chain joins TRBV7-2 to TRBJ2-3; TRBD2 matches at 15 bases. This CDR3 spans 18 amino acids. The V and J ends lost 2 bases and 4 bases, in that order; junction bases with no gene match: 7. Germline V gene sequence: CDR1 SGHTA, CDR2 FQGNSA.

J is TRBJ1-1 and V is TRBV28, with D possibly TRBD1 on 5 matching bases. CDR1 MDHEN and CDR2 SYDVKM come from the germline V gene. V was clipped by 6 bases and J by 0 bases, with 8 bases between them. This CDR3 has 13 amino acids. CDR3 coding DNA: TGTGCCAGCAGAGGGGTGATGAACACTGAAGCTTTCTTT. Its translation is CASRGVMNTEAFF.

The rearrangement uses TRBV20-1 and TRBJ1-1, with D uncertain. There are 11 residues in the CDR3. Germline lookup yields CDR1 DFQATT and CDR2 SNEGSKA (reference sequence). The ends were cut back, 6 bases at V and 3 bases at J, with 8 bases in the middle. CDR3: CSAPGYTEAFF. In DNA form, the CDR3 reads TGCAGTGCCCCTGGGTACACTGAAGCTTTCTTT.

The chain uses TRBV28 and TRBJ1-5; 7 bases line up with TRBD1. The germline gives CDR1 MDHEN, CDR2 SYDVKM. V was clipped by 7 bases and J by 3 bases; unmatched bases: 6. The CDR3 length is 14 residues. The CDR3 loop is CASIGQANNQPQHF. CDR3 in DNA: TGTGCCAGCATCGGACAGGCTAACAATCAGCCCCAGCATTTT.

This clone was found a few times. This chain links TRBV27 with TRBJ1-5; D not certain. With 8 bases removed from V and 4 bases from J, the gap between germline ends came to 21 bases. Per germline, CDR1 MNHEY and CDR2 SMNVEV (reference sequence). This CDR3 has 16 amino acids. The CDR3 DNA sequence: TGTGCCAGCGGCCCAGGTTGGGCCTACGTAAATCAGCCCCAGCATTTT. Translating gives CASGPGWAYVNQPQHF.

This chain uses TRBV28 with TRBJ2-2; D is perhaps TRBD2 (6 bases). Trimming took off 8 bases at V and 1 base at J, with 14 bases between the two ends. The CDR3 is 15 residues long. Germline lookup yields CDR1 MDHEN and CDR2 SYDVKM. CDR3 protein: CASGRLGLNTGELFF. In DNA form, the CDR3 reads TGTGCCAGCGGGAGGCTAGGGTTGAACACCGGGGAGCTGTTTTTT.

V is TRBV9 and J is TRBJ1-1; 7 bases agree with TRBD1. From germline, CDR1 is SGDLS and CDR2 YYNGEE. V gave up 0 bases and J gave up 0 bases; unmatched junction bases: 2. The CDR3 spans 15 residues. The CDR3 loop reads CASSVGTGLNTEAFF. CDR3 nucleotide sequence: TGTGCCAGCAGCGTAGGGACAGGTCTGAACACTGAAGCTTTCTTT.

In its sample, this clone was seen once. V usage is TRBV12-3 or TRBV12-4 and J usage is TRBJ2-7; 8 nucleotides match TRBD1. With 2 bases clipped from V and 6 bases from J, the junction kept 3 bases outside the gene matches. The CDR3 sequence is 13 residues long. The CDR3 is CASSLTGGTEQYF. CDR3 sequence (DNA): TGTGCCAGCAGTTTAACAGGGGGTACCGAGCAGTACTTC.

The V and J genes are TRBV20-1 and TRBJ2-7, with 8 bases lining up with TRBD1. The CDR3 length is 14 residues. V trimming: 3 bases; J trimming: 7 bases; junction bases outside the gene matches: 11. In germline, CDR1 is DFQATT, CDR2 SNEGSKA (reference sequence). CDR3 in amino acids: CSASPLGRGREQYF. CDR3 nucleotide sequence: TGCAGTGCTAGTCCCCTGGGCAGGGGGCGAGAGCAGTACTTC.

This chain joins TRBV7-8 and TRBJ1-5; unclear D gene. The V gene's germline CDR1 is SGHVS and CDR2 FQNEAQ. The V gene lost 1 base and the J gene lost 3 bases, with 10 bases spanning the gap. The CDR3 totals 15 residues. The CDR3 sequence: CASSLGAGSNQPQHF. CDR3 nucleotides: TGTGCCAGCAGCTTAGGGGCCGGGTCCAATCAGCCCCAGCATTTT.

This clone was observed a handful of times. The V gene is TRBV28, the J gene TRBJ2-7, with D unclear. The V end was cut by 1 base, the J end by 9 bases, with 10 bases between. The germline V gene encodes CDR1 MDHEN and CDR2 SYDVKM. CDR3 length: 12 amino acids. The CDR3 sequence: CASSLYPVGQYF. The CDR3 DNA follows: TGTGCCAGCAGTTTATACCCAGTGGGGCAGTACTTC.

This chain connects TRBV28 to TRBJ2-2, with D possibly TRBD2 on 7 matching bases. The CDR3 is 14 residues long. Trimming cost V 5 bases and J 6 bases, with 13 bases left between them. CDR1 is MDHEN and CDR2 is SYDVKM in the germline V gene. The CDR3 region is CASSPGGPAGELFF. The CDR3 nucleotides read TGTGCCAGCAGTCCGGGGGGCCCGGCCGGGGAGCTGTTTTTT.

The rearrangement joins TRBV11-3 to TRBJ2-1, with 12 bases identical to TRBD1. The V segment lost 5 bases and the J segment 10 bases; nucleotides outside the gene matches: 9. Germline V gives CDR1 SGHNT, CDR2 YENEEA. This CDR3 comprises 15 residues. CDR3 DNA sequence: TGTGCCAGCAGCGGGGGACAGGGGGCGGATTCCGAGCAGTTCTTC. Translated: CASSGGQGADSEQFF.

The chain uses TRBV30 and TRBJ2-1; 10 nucleotides match TRBD2. The CDR3 runs to 15 residues. Per germline, CDR1 GTSNPN and CDR2 SVGIG (reference sequence). The V and J ends lost 0 bases and 3 bases, in that order; junction bases with no gene match: 2. CDR3 in amino acids: CAWSVPSGGYNEQFF. The CDR3 DNA reads as TGTGCCTGGAGTGTCCCTAGCGGGGGCTACAATGAGCAGTTCTTC.

The V and J genes are TRBV18 and TRBJ1-6; D unresolved. The CDR3 totals 13 residues. Germline loops: CDR1 KGHSH, CDR2 LQKENI. Trimming took 4 bases from V and 7 from J, leaving 8 bases between them. The CDR3: CASSREANSPLHF. Written as DNA, the CDR3 is TGTGCCAGCTCACGGGAGGCAAATTCACCCCTCCACTTT.

J is TRBJ2-2 and V is TRBV25-1; 8 bases match TRBD2. This CDR3 region has 16 residues. V lost 5 bases and J lost 4; bases outside the gene matches: 9. Germline loops: CDR1 MGHDK, CDR2 SYGVNS. The CDR3 sequence: CASSKPRAGGTGELFF. The CDR3, as DNA: TGTGCCAGCAGTAAGCCACGGGCGGGAGGCACCGGGGAGCTGTTTTTT.

This chain joins TRBV7-6 and TRBJ2-1; 7 bases agree with TRBD1. V lost 5 bases, J lost 9 bases, and 10 bases stayed unmatched. This CDR3 contains 14 residues. CDR1 is SGHVS, CDR2 FNYEAQ, per germline. The CDR3, as DNA: TGTGCCAGCAGCCGGAAACAGGGGATTGGTGAGCAGTTCTTC. The encoded protein is CASSRKQGIGEQFF.

This rearrangement joins TRBV2 to TRBJ2-5, with D perhaps given as TRBD1 or TRBD2 (5 bases each). The germline CDR1 and CDR2 sequences are SNHLY and FYNNEI. The CDR3 runs 13 residues. V lost 0 bases, J lost 7 bases, and 9 bases lay in between. For the CDR3, the DNA is TGTGCCAGCAGTGAAGCAGGGGCGGGGACCCAGTACTTC. Translated: CASSEAGAGTQYF.

The chain joins TRBV4-2 to TRBJ2-5, with 8 nucleotides matching TRBD1. V trimming: 4 bases; J trimming: 4 bases; junction bases outside the gene matches: 2. The germline CDR1 and CDR2 sequences are LGHNA and YNFKEQ. The length of the CDR3 is 13 residues. CDR3 in DNA: TGTGCCAGCAGCCCTGACAGGGGAGAGACCCAGTACTTC. It is translated as CASSPDRGETQYF.